The 20 T cell receptor beta chains presented below share a single source sample, sequenced in a study of CXCR3-negative and CXCR3-positive naive CD8 T cells. General study findings and limits: When CXCR3-positive naive cells were set against CXCR3-negative naive cells, the former had more hydrophobic TRB CDR3s.

Via 5' RACE with UMI labels, TRB cDNA libraries were prepared. TCRdb reprocessed the 5' RACE reads and stores each CDR3 protein as one record, lacking DNA. The sample holds about 50,000 distinct CDR3 sequences. Their antigen targets remain unknown. The sample consisted of naive CXCR3+ CD8+ T cells from blood. Subset here: CD45RO-CCR7+CD27+CD95- naive CD8+ T cells expressing CXCR3 (TNR3+). Receptor source: a human donor in good health. Some clones in this sample may be carry-over from other donors' samples.

This sequence joins TRBV6-5 and TRBJ2-7. Germline V gives CDR1 MNHEY, CDR2 SVGAGI. CDR3 length: 11 residues. The CDR3 region is CASSQSYEQYF.

CDR3 sequence reads: CASSDGDRGTDSPLHF. The chain links TRBV5-6 to TRBJ1-6; no DNA is available, so the TRBD1 call from TCRdb remains unchecked. In germline, CDR1 is SGHDT, CDR2 YYEEEE. The CDR3 loop spans 16 amino acids.

The chain employs TRBV9 and TRBJ2-3. CDR3 length equals 15 residues. Germline CDR1 SGDLS, CDR2 YYNGEE. The chain's CDR3 is CASSALLKGTDTQYF.

The chain's CDR3 is CASREPSGGAGNEQFF. V and J are TRBV12-3 or TRBV12-4 and TRBJ2-1; the TRBD2 assignment by TCRdb is unverifiable without DNA. There are 16 residues in the CDR3.

The rearrangement links TRBV5-1 to TRBJ2-7; TCRdb returns TRBD2, unconfirmable since there is no DNA. This CDR3 is built from 16 residues. Germline lookup yields CDR1 SGHRS and CDR2 YFSETQ. CDR3 sequence: CASSLGGSQGGDEQYF. Full variable domain (remainder filled in from reference TRBV5-1 and TRBJ2-7): KAGVTQTPRYLIKTRGQQVTLSCSPISGHRSVSWYQQTPGQGLQFLFEYFSETQRNKGNFPGRFSGRQFSNSRSEMNVSTLELGDSALYLCASSLGGSQGGDEQYFGPGTRLTVT.

The rearrangement links TRBV20-1 to TRBJ2-5; the TCRdb D gene call, TRBD1, has no DNA to confirm it. CDR1 and CDR2 (germline): DFQATT, SNEGSKA (reference sequence). The CDR3 sequence is 14 residues long. The CDR3 protein is CSARDGRGQETQYF.

The rearrangement links TRBV6-4 to TRBJ2-2. Germline V lookup: CDR1 MRHNA, CDR2 SNTAGT. The CDR3 length is 13 residues. This CDR3 is CASSGENTGELFF.

The gene calls are TRBV9 and TRBJ2-7; the TRBD1 assignment by TCRdb is unverifiable without DNA. The CDR3 runs 15 residues. Germline CDR1 reads SGDLS; CDR2 reads YYNGEE. CDR3 loop: CASSPTPGQGYEQYF.

The V gene is TRBV7-9, the J gene TRBJ2-7; without DNA, the TCRdb call of TRBD1 cannot be checked. Germline CDR1 and CDR2: SEHNR and FQNEAQ (reference sequence). The CDR3 is 15 residues long. The CDR3 loop reads CASSSRDRGLYEQYF.

The chain couples TRBV27 to TRBJ1-2; TCRdb lists TRBD1, though no DNA is available to test this call. Looked up from germline, CDR1 is MNHEY and CDR2 is SMNVEV (reference sequence). This CDR3 contains 13 residues. The CDR3 loop reads CASSSQGAEGYTF.

The chain combines TRBV28 with TRBJ1-1. The CDR3 covers 15 residues. From germline, CDR1 is MDHEN and CDR2 SYDVKM. This chain's CDR3 is CASTSISGGGTEAFF.

The chain combines TRBV7-7 with TRBJ2-2; as DNA is missing, the TRBD1 call by TCRdb cannot be tested. The CDR3 loop spans 17 amino acids. The germline V gene encodes CDR1 SSHAT and CDR2 FNYEAQ (reference sequence). The CDR3 sequence is CASSTRLDRGPTGELFF.

The chain combines TRBV9 with TRBJ2-6. The CDR3 spans 12 residues. The germline gives CDR1 SGDLS, CDR2 YYNGEE. The CDR3 sequence is CASSVGDNVLTF.

This sequence joins TRBV7-9 and TRBJ2-7; checking the TCRdb D call of TRBD1 is not possible without DNA. Looked up from germline, CDR1 is SEHNR and CDR2 is FQNEAQ (reference sequence). This CDR3 has 14 residues. The CDR3 region is CASTSRDRVYEQYF.

The rearrangement joins TRBV15 to TRBJ2-1; TCRdb calls TRBD1, which cannot be checked without DNA. Germline assignment: CDR1 LNHNV and CDR2 YYDKDF (reference sequence). The CDR3 is 14 amino acids. The CDR3 region is CATSTSGGRNEQFF.

The chain has TRBV20-1 and TRBJ2-1; the TCRdb call, TRBD2, lacks DNA for checking. Looked up from germline, CDR1 is DFQATT and CDR2 is SNEGSKA (reference sequence). The length of the CDR3 is 13 residues. The chain's CDR3 is CSARSSEDNEQFF.

The chain combines TRBV5-1 with TRBJ1-1; TCRdb lists TRBD1, though no DNA is available to test this call. From germline, CDR1 is SGHRS and CDR2 YFSETQ. CDR3 length: 19 amino acids. This CDR3 reads CASSLGPAGSQGGDTEAFF.

This rearrangement joins TRBV7-2 to TRBJ1-2; the D call from TCRdb, TRBD1, cannot be confirmed without DNA. This CDR3 is built from 13 residues. Germline CDR1 and CDR2: SGHTA and FQGNSA. The CDR3 sequence: CASRRGGGDGYTF.

CDR3 region: CASSQDRGDEQYF. The chain recombines TRBV4-3 with TRBJ2-7. This CDR3 has 13 amino acids. Germline V gene data show CDR1 as LGHNA and CDR2 as YSLEER.

This chain links TRBV29-1 with TRBJ2-7; TCRdb outputs TRBD1, but without DNA this stays unchecked. Germline V gene data show CDR1 as SQVTM and CDR2 as ANQGSEA. CDR3 length: 12 residues. The CDR3 reads CSARRAGSEQYF.